Listed below are T cell receptor beta chains from one sample, sequenced in a study of graft-versus-host responses after intestinal transplantation. Clones were sequenced by immunoSEQ multiplex PCR, and TCRdb holds only the in-frame ones, with some missing. The sample has about 20,000 clones, around nine tenths seen once; the top ten hold 51%. The sample in question was bone marrow, obtained roughly 130 days after transplant. All receptors come from a human patient who received an intestinal transplant, so some T cells may come from the graft donor. CDR3s include the opening cysteine and the closing phenylalanine or tryptophan. A D gene is named only where the DNA matches it firmly. Rows may omit the clone size; those that give it use once, few, many or a size class.

V gene	J gene	D gene	clone size	CDR3 protein	CDR3 DNA
TRBV28	TRBJ1-5	NA	NA	CASRTIVQPQHF	TGTGCCAGCAGAACGATAGTTCAGCCCCAGCATTTT
TRBV7-3	TRBJ1-3	TRBD1	NA	CASSFDREGGNTIYF	TGTGCCAGCAGTTTTGACAGGGAAGGTGGAAACACCATATATTTT
TRBV29-1	TRBJ2-3	NA	NA	CSAAALAPSGTQYF	TGCAGCGCCGCCGCTCTAGCGCCCTCGGGGACGCAGTATTTT
TRBV19	TRBJ1-5	NA	NA	CASSITGGNQPQHF	TGTGCCAGTAGTATAACGGGGGGCAATCAGCCCCAGCATTTT
TRBV12-5	TRBJ2-3	NA	NA	CASGLVLGVTDTQYF	TGTGCTAGTGGTTTGGTACTGGGTGTCACAGATACGCAGTATTTT
TRBV18	TRBJ2-7	TRBD1	NA	CASSPRDRPTYEQYF	TGTGCCAGCTCACCCCGGGACAGACCTACCTACGAGCAGTACTTC
TRBV2	TRBJ1-5	TRBD1	NA	CASRAGTGLGQPQHF	TGTGCCAGCAGAGCCGGGACAGGGTTGGGTCAGCCCCAGCATTTT
TRBV6-1	TRBJ2-3	TRBD2	NA	CASSEAEGGADTQYF	TGTGCCAGCAGTGAAGCGGAGGGAGGGGCAGATACGCAGTATTTT
TRBV4-1	TRBJ2-6	NA	NA	CASSQDVPPGANVLTF	TGCGCCAGCAGCCAAGATGTACCCCCTGGGGCCAACGTCCTGACTTTC
TRBV9	TRBJ2-1	NA	once	CASSASWWDEQFF	TGTGCCAGCAGCGCCTCTTGGTGGGATGAGCAGTTCTTC
TRBV7-9	TRBJ1-3	NA	NA	CASSPPQGLDTIYF	TGTGCCAGCAGCCCACCCCAGGGCCTTGACACCATATATTTT
TRBV5-1	TRBJ2-6	TRBD1	NA	CASRNPSGQVRSGANVLTF	TGCGCCAGCAGAAACCCCTCCGGACAGGTCCGCTCTGGGGCCAACGTCCTGACTTTC
TRBV6-5	TRBJ2-1	NA	NA	CASRSDFDYNEQFF	TGTGCCAGCAGGTCGGACTTCGATTACAATGAGCAGTTCTTC
TRBV6-1	TRBJ1-2	NA	NA	CASGRGYGYTF	TGTGCCAGCGGCAGGGGATATGGCTACACCTTC
TRBV7-2	TRBJ2-7	NA	NA	CASRYGTTNYEQYF	TGTGCCAGCAGGTACGGGACAACGAACTACGAGCAGTACTTC
TRBV29-1	TRBJ2-2	NA	NA	CSVDQNGELFF	TGCAGCGTTGATCAGAACGGGGAGCTGTTTTTT
TRBV6-5	TRBJ1-2	TRBD1	NA	CASSPRYRGNYGYTF	TGTGCCAGCAGTCCCCGGTACAGGGGGAACTATGGCTACACCTTC
TRBV6-8	TRBJ1-6	TRBD1	NA	CASSDRDNSPLHF	TGTGCCAGCAGTGACAGGGATAATTCACCCCTCCACTTT
TRBV6-5	TRBJ1-5	NA	NA	CATRGRNSNQPQHF	TGTGCCACAAGGGGACGGAATAGCAATCAGCCCCAGCATTTT
TRBV25-1	TRBJ1-1	TRBD1	once	CASSAAGTGNTEAFF	TGTGCCAGCAGTGCAGCCGGGACAGGGAACACTGAAGCTTTCTTT
TRBV5-4	TRBJ2-7	TRBD2	NA	CASSLASGAYEQYF	TGTGCCAGCAGCTTGGCGAGCGGGGCCTACGAGCAGTACTTC
TRBV4-2	TRBJ2-1	NA	NA	CASSRSSYNEQFF	TGTGCCAGCAGCCGGAGCTCCTACAATGAGCAGTTCTTC
TRBV28	TRBJ1-3	TRBD1	NA	CASSSGQGNTIYF	TGTGCCAGCAGTTCTGGACAGGGCAACACCATATATTTT
TRBV14	TRBJ2-2	NA	NA	CASSQGVGGTGELFF	TGTGCCAGCAGCCAAGGCGTAGGGGGAACCGGGGAGCTGTTTTTT
TRBV7-9	TRBJ1-2	TRBD1	NA	CASSSPGGTSNYGYTF	TGTGCCAGCAGTTCCCCAGGGGGGACAAGTAACTATGGCTACACCTTC
TRBV10-3	TRBJ1-5	NA	NA	CAISVRGSGQPQHF	TGTGCCATCAGTGTAAGAGGGTCCGGACAGCCCCAGCATTTT
TRBV7-8	TRBJ2-7	NA	NA	CASSLARGAEQYF	TGTGCCAGCAGCTTAGCGAGGGGGGCCGAGCAGTACTTC
TRBV19	TRBJ1-1	NA	NA	CASSISVDRRNTEAFF	TGTGCCAGTAGTATTTCAGTCGACAGGAGGAACACTGAAGCTTTCTTT
TRBV4-2	TRBJ1-2	TRBD1	NA	CASSQDRAGNSGYTF	TGTGCCAGCAGCCAGGACAGGGCGGGGAATAGTGGCTACACCTTC
TRBV6-4	TRBJ2-1	TRBD2	medium-sized	CASSDSLAGESNEQFF	TGTGCCAGCAGTGACTCATTGGCGGGAGAAAGCAATGAGCAGTTCTTC
TRBV18	TRBJ2-7	NA	NA	CASSELERAASSYEQYF	TGTGCCAGCTCAGAGCTTGAGAGGGCCGCCAGCTCCTACGAGCAGTACTTC
TRBV7-7	TRBJ2-2	NA	NA	CASSSSRNTGELFF	TGTGCTAGCAGCTCCTCGAGGAACACCGGGGAGCTGTTTTTT
TRBV28	TRBJ2-1	NA	NA	CASSFPPGRASANEQFF	TGTGCCAGCAGTTTTCCCCCGGGGCGGGCCTCCGCCAATGAGCAGTTCTTC
TRBV5-8	TRBJ1-1	NA	NA	CASSIFQGWKVTEAFF	TGTGCCAGCAGCATCTTTCAGGGTTGGAAGGTCACTGAAGCTTTCTTT
TRBV4-1	TRBJ2-1	TRBD1	NA	CASSPPRTGHNEQFF	TGCGCCAGCAGCCCCCCCCGGACAGGACATAATGAGCAGTTCTTC
TRBV14	TRBJ2-2	NA	NA	CASSQVVHTGELFF	TGTGCCAGCAGCCAAGTGGTTCACACCGGGGAGCTGTTTTTT
TRBV6-8	TRBJ1-5	NA	few	CASSYSGPSQPQHF	TGTGCCAGCAGTTACTCGGGGCCTAGTCAGCCCCAGCATTTT
TRBV6-4	TRBJ2-3	TRBD2	NA	CASSTSGGATDTQYF	TGTGCCAGCAGTACTAGCGGGGGGGCCACAGATACGCAGTATTTT
TRBV10-3	TRBJ2-2	NA	NA	CATRGENTGELFF	TGTGCCACGCGTGGAGAAAACACCGGGGAGCTGTTTTTT
TRBV5-4	TRBJ1-6	NA	NA	CASSLEGLYNSPLHF	TGTGCCAGCAGCTTGGAAGGGCTATATAATTCACCCCTCCACTTT
TRBV7-2	TRBJ2-3	NA	NA	CASSLAFRVLTDTQYF	TGTGCCAGCAGCTTAGCGTTCAGGGTACTCACAGATACGCAGTATTTT
TRBV19	TRBJ1-2	TRBD1	once	CASRARPRDREKYTF	TGTGCCAGCCGGGCCCGACCACGGGACAGGGAAAAGTACACCTTC
TRBV5-6	TRBJ2-7	TRBD1	NA	CASSIGTGPYEQYF	TGTGCCAGCAGCATCGGGACAGGGCCCTACGAGCAGTACTTC
TRBV7-9	TRBJ2-1	TRBD1	NA	CASSLARGLYNEQFF	TGTGCCAGCAGCTTAGCCAGGGGGCTCTACAATGAGCAGTTCTTC
TRBV6-1	TRBJ1-1	NA	NA	CASSEWNTEAFF	TGTGCCAGCAGTGAATGGAACACTGAAGCTTTCTTT